The T cell receptor (beta chain) described here comes from a study of blood T cell repertoires in COVID-19. The overall study: Acute and convalescent COVID-19 specimens originated in the United States, Italy and Spain. T cells, B-cell-depleted T cells, or PBMCs provided the cDNA or gDNA that served as material.

The CDR3 has 19 residues. Germline trimming cut 3 bases from V and 0 bases from J; bases unmatched to any gene: 7. The germline V gene has CDR1 MDHEN and CDR2 SYDVKM. Per the authors' pipeline: From reference gene primer amplification, estimates of nucleated cell counts were derived. Libraries were prepared by immunoSEQ multiplex PCR; TCRdb keeps only in-frame clonotypes and omits some of them. V, J and clone size are those of that table, while D and trimming were read from the DNA. The sample lists around 260,000 clones; under 90% were seen once. V usage is TRBV28 and J usage is TRBJ2-3; the match to TRBD2 covers 15 bases. The sample taken for sequencing was peripheral blood. The sequence was obtained from a woman aged 50 to 60 who had recovered from COVID-19. The CDR3 DNA reads as TGTGCCAGCAGTTTGGGGACTAGCGGGGGGCCGTGGAGCACAGATACGCAGTATTTT. Its protein product is CASSLGTSGGPWSTDTQYF.